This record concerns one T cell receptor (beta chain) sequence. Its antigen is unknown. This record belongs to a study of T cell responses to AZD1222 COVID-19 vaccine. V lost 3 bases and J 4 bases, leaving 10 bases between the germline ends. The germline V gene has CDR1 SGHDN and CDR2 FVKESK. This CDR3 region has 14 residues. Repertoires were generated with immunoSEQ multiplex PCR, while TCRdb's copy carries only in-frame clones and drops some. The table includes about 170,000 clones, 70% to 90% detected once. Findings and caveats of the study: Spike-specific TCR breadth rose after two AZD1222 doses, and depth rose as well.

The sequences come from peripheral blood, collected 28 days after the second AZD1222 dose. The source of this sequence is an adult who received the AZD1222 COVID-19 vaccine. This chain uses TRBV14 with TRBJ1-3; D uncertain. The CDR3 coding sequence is TGTGCCAGCAGCCAGACAAGTTTCGGAAACACCATATATTTT. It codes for CASSQTSFGNTIYF.